This T cell receptor (beta chain) comes out of a study of blood T cell repertoires in COVID-19. On the study more broadly: The samples span acute and convalescent COVID-19 from the United States, Italy and Spain. The cDNA or gDNA used as material had been derived from T cells, B-cell-depleted T cells, or PBMCs.

Source study methods: Estimation of nucleated cell counts was performed using reference gene primer amplification. The repertoire was sequenced with immunoSEQ multiplex PCR; TCRdb's copy has only in-frame clones and lacks some. That table furnishes V, J and clone size, whereas the DNA furnished D and trimming. Of around 150,000 clones listed, roughly 93% were seen once; the top ten hold approximately 2.2%. Sequenced material: peripheral blood. The receptor comes from a man between 18 and 29 years old with acute or convalescent COVID-19.

The CDR3 DNA is TGCGCCAGCAGTGAGTCAGGGAGGAACTATGGCTACACCTTC. Protein product: CASSESGRNYGYTF. The chain combines TRBV10-2 with TRBJ1-2; D is unresolved. The CDR3 extends over 14 amino acids. The germline V and J ends were trimmed by 0 bases and 2 bases, with 7 bases remaining between them. Germline CDR1 reads WSHSY; CDR2 reads SAAADI.